A selection of T cell receptor beta chains follows, all from one sample in a study of T cell repertoires in cytomegalovirus infection. These receptors have no known antigen. TCRdb re-called the reads with MiXCR, one entry per CDR3 protein. The sample includes roughly 990,000 distinct CDR3 sequences, roughly 30% of them seen just once. The sequences come from cultured CD8+ T cells from PBMCs, collected from culture after CMV antigen stimulation. The receptors were gathered from a human donor in good health (CMV status not recorded). Some clones in this sample may be carry-over from other donors' samples. The CDR3 runs from the conserved cysteine through the conserved F or W. Some rows mark clone size as missing; the rest say once, few, many or name a class of expanded clone.

TRBJ2-3 . TRBV27 CASSFKGVVDTQYF
TRBJ1-5 . TRBV20-1 CSARTGRTGAQPQHF
TRBJ1-1 . TRBV29-1 CSAQKNTEAFF
TRBJ1-6 . TRBV20-1 CSARAYREGSPLHF
TRBJ2-1 . TRBV27 CASSLMDYYNEQFF
TRBJ2-1 . TRBV19 CASSPWTSGGEQFF
TRBJ1-1 . TRBV10-3 CANAPDMNTEAFF
TRBJ2-2 . TRBV12-3/TRBV12-4 CASTLGGTANTGELFF
TRBJ1-2 . TRBV7-9 CASSGQGRYGYTF
TRBJ2-2 . TRBV12-3/TRBV12-4 CASSDPTDSYGTGELFF
TRBJ2-1 . TRBV7-9 CASSHSTPRTSAYNEQFF
TRBJ2-2 . TRBV6-1 CASIFAGELFF
TRBJ1-2 . TRBV25-1 CASSELGAGSGYTF
TRBJ2-2 few TRBV6-5 CASTQGPTGELFF
TRBJ1-2 . TRBV19 CASSTPGGGYTF
TRBJ1-2 few TRBV27 CASSLSRADLYGYTF
TRBJ1-4 many TRBV12-3/TRBV12-4 CASRPSNEKLFF
TRBJ2-1 . TRBV19 CASSGSPSSYNEQFF
TRBJ2-5 many TRBV7-9 CASSHRYDRSQETQYF
TRBJ1-2 few TRBV12-3/TRBV12-4 CASSPILTGNNYGYTF
TRBJ1-2 . TRBV29-1 CSVRQGVDYGYTF
TRBJ2-1 . TRBV27 CASTPHAYNEQFF
TRBJ1-1 . TRBV6-6 CASIYVGRGNTEAFF
TRBJ2-3 . TRBV7-9 CASSLLASGGADTQYF
TRBJ1-2 . TRBV5-5 CASSSPGQGENYGYTF
TRBJ1-1 . TRBV28 CASQDRAVMNTEAFF
TRBJ1-2 . TRBV27 CASSLSPTGLDGYTF
TRBJ2-1 . TRBV27 CASSLSTGTPDYNEQFF
TRBJ2-3 few TRBV7-8 CASSKYPGGTDTQYF
TRBJ1-2 . TRBV20-1 CSALGQVNYGYTF
TRBJ2-3 . TRBV23-1 CASSQPPGLAFSTDTQYF
TRBJ1-6 few TRBV7-9 CASSLGARGSPLHF
TRBJ1-5 . TRBV19 CASSTFRPGTGLPQHF
TRBJ2-5 few TRBV27 CASSLSLAGRETQYF
TRBJ2-1 . TRBV7-2 CASSPTGTGSYNEQFF
TRBJ2-3 few TRBV10-3 CATTLTSSWDTQYF
TRBJ2-1 few TRBV6-2/TRBV6-3 CASSYSGGGAGDEQFF
TRBJ2-1 . TRBV9 CASTVSVGGAYNEQFF
TRBJ1-1 few TRBV20-1 CSARDLGGAITEAFF
TRBJ2-1 once TRBV20-1 CSASLAGGLNEQFF
TRBJ2-7 few TRBV4-1 CASSQDQGAPDEQYF
TRBJ1-1 few TRBV19 CASSADSEWAEAFF
TRBJ1-1 . TRBV20-1 CSARDRYQGSEAFF
TRBJ2-5 few TRBV29-1 CSVVTSGGYQETQYF
TRBJ2-7 many TRBV7-2 CASSYPGEYEQYF
TRBJ2-2 few TRBV7-6 CASRLGGAGELFF
TRBJ1-5 few TRBV24-1 CATSDLRSNQPQHF
TRBJ2-3 few TRBV4-1 CASSPAGGRRDTQYF
TRBJ2-2 once TRBV29-1 CSVVGSRRGKNTGELFF
TRBJ1-2 . TRBV19 CASDFRHGSNYGYTF